One sample yielded the 10 T cell receptor beta chains listed below, sequenced in a study of molecular identifiers for immune sequencing clone quantification. One entry per CDR3 protein, called by TCRdb with MiXCR from the PCR reads. The data contain around 480,000 distinct CDR3 sequences, roughly 24% of them singletons. Input material: naive CD8+ T cells from blood, with Jurkat cell RNA spiked in. Stated subset: FACS-sorted CD8+CD4-CCR7+CD45RA+ naive T cells. These TCRs come from a human donor in good health. Some libraries in this study had Jurkat cell RNA spiked in.

This clonotype was recorded at least ten times. This chain links TRBV6-1 with TRBJ1-2, with 9 nucleotides matching TRBD1. Losses at the gene ends were 6 bases for V and 3 bases for J; bases not matched to a gene: 5. Germline V gene lookup returns CDR1 MNHNS and CDR2 SASEGT. CDR3 size: 14 residues. The CDR3: CASRGQGQYYGYTF. The CDR3 DNA sequence: TGTGCCAGCAGAGGACAGGGGCAATACTATGGCTACACCTTC.

About this clonotype: A clone one base away is much larger, so this may be a read error. The chain carries TRBV30 and TRBJ2-1, with D unresolved. Germline-derived CDR1 and CDR2 are GTSNPN and SVGIG (reference sequence). CDR3 length: 14 residues. Deletions cut 5 bases from V and 2 bases from J, with 13 bases between. The CDR3 DNA reads as TGTGCCTGGGCCGACGGACGCCCCTACAATGAGCAGTTCTTC. As protein: CAWADGRPYNEQFF.

The sample holds one count of this clonotype. This may arise from a read error, as a much more abundant clone is one base away. This sequence joins TRBV29-1 and TRBJ2-7; the D gene is possibly TRBD1 (6 bases). V was cut by 5 bases and J by 6 bases, with 11 bases left in between. The CDR3 is 11 residues long. The germline CDR1 and CDR2 sequences are SQVTM and ANQGSEA. The CDR3 spells CSVTDSFEQYF. Here the CDR3 DNA reads TGCAGCGTTACGGACAGCTTCGAGCAGTACTTC.

V and J are TRBV7-9 and TRBJ1-4; D uncertain. CDR3 length equals 15 residues. V was trimmed by 1 base and J by 10 bases, leaving 16 bases between them. Germline CDR1 and CDR2: SEHNR and FQNEAQ (reference sequence). CDR3 protein: CASSLGADIKGKLFF. The CDR3 bases are TGTGCCAGCAGCTTAGGAGCGGATATTAAGGGAAAACTGTTTTTT.

The sample holds many counts of this clonotype. The genes are TRBV2 and TRBJ2-3, with D possibly TRBD2 on 6 matching bases. V was clipped by 2 bases and J by 6 bases, with 15 bases between them. The CDR3 consists of 15 residues. CDR1 and CDR2 (germline): SNHLY, FYNNEI. The CDR3 protein is CASSEWSLAFDTQYF. The CDR3 DNA follows: TGTGCCAGCAGTGAATGGAGTCTAGCGTTCGATACGCAGTATTTT.

In its sample, this clonotype was seen a few times. This chain connects TRBV7-9 to TRBJ1-2; no firm D call. With 0 bases removed from V and 1 base from J, the gap between germline ends came to 6 bases. CDR3 length: 14 residues. Per the germline V gene, CDR1 is SEHNR and CDR2 is FQNEAQ (reference sequence). The CDR3 DNA follows: TGTGCCAGCAGCTTAGCGTCCAGTAACTATGGCTACACCTTC. Residues: CASSLASSNYGYTF.

This clonotype was recorded many times. The gene calls are TRBV30 and TRBJ1-6, with D perhaps matching TRBD1 (5 bases). Germline CDR1 and CDR2: GTSNPN and SVGIG (reference sequence). The CDR3 contains 13 residues. This CDR3 reads CGIDGGSNSPLHF. The CDR3, as DNA: TGTGGAATAGATGGGGGGTCTAATTCACCCCTCCACTTT.

The count of this clonotype is one. Its ends do not fully match the called genes, so a read error is possible. This sequence joins TRBV9 and TRBJ2-3; D is possibly TRBD2 (5 bases). The CDR3 spans 17 residues. The germline gives CDR1 SGDLS, CDR2 YYNGEE. The CDR3 nucleotides are TGTGCCAGCAGCGTAGAGAGGGATACGCTTAGCACAGATACGCAGTGTTTT. It is translated as CASSVERDTLSTDTQCF.

Points on this clonotype: An end of the junction differs from the germline gene, which may be a read error. The chain has TRBV5-1 and TRBJ2-5; D ambiguous. The V gene's germline CDR1 is SGHRS and CDR2 YFSETQ. The CDR3 runs to 16 residues. The CDR3 here is CASRHPPARIPETQSF. In DNA form, the CDR3 reads TGCGCCAGCCGCCACCCGCCCGCCAGGATCCCAGAGACCCAGTCCTTC.

The J gene is TRBJ2-2, the V gene TRBV15, with 9 positions matching TRBD1. The CDR3 length is 17 residues. The germline V gene encodes CDR1 LNHNV and CDR2 YYDKDF (reference sequence). The junction had 4 bases not matched to a gene; V was cut back by 1 base and J by 1 base. The CDR3 loop is CATSRVGQGQNTGELFF. DNA for the CDR3: TGTGCCACCAGCAGAGTTGGACAGGGGCAGAACACCGGGGAGCTGTTTTTT.